This T cell receptor (beta chain) comes out of a study of Graves' ophthalmopathy and Graves' hyperthyroidism. This clonotype was detected many times. Clinical symptoms and serum thyroxine were used for diagnosis; TRAb, thyroid ultrasound and orbital computed tomography were also relied on. V was shortened by 4 bases and J by 0 bases, with 12 bases between the two germline ends. The CDR3 has 15 amino acids. Amplification from RNA transcripts yielded the TCR beta CDR3 regions. First-round RT-PCR with HTBI primers preceded a second-round multiplex PCR. In TCRdb, the multiplex PCR reads were re-called with MiXCR into one record per CDR3 protein. The data show 150,000 to 200,000 distinct CDR3 sequences, around two fifths seen once.

This sequence was found in a young man with Graves' ophthalmopathy. V gene TRBV12-3 or TRBV12-4 combines with J gene TRBJ1-1; D is unresolved. The sequenced sample was peripheral blood. CDR3 residues: CASSSNSGLNTEAFF. Written as DNA, the CDR3 is TGTGCCAGCAGTTCTAATTCAGGTTTGAACACTGAAGCTTTCTTT.